This T cell receptor (beta chain) was sequenced in a study of post-analysis software for immune sequencing data. Broader study findings: Comparison of patients with controls showed 5 or 6 TRBV segments more frequent in patients, TRBV5-6, TRBV5-1 and TRBV20-1 among them.

Each TCR beta cDNA library carried unique molecular identifiers. A single record per CDR3 protein comes from TCRdb applying MiXCR to the PCR reads. There are 750,000 to 950,000 distinct CDR3 sequences in the sample; around 46% occur only once, and roughly 5% lies in the top ten. To note about this clonotype: Its target is unknown. At one end, the junction sequence differs from germline, possibly due to a read error.

The germline V gene encodes CDR1 MNHEY and CDR2 SVGAGI. CDR3 size: 13 residues. This chain connects TRBV6-5 to TRBJ2-7; D is uncertain. The origin of this receptor is a girl aged 10-17 years with multiple sclerosis. The material sequenced was blood. Here the CDR3 reads CAGSYGDQYEQYF. CDR3 DNA sequence: TGTGCCGGCAGTTACGGCGATCAGTACGAGCAGTACTTC.